One and the same sample provided the 6 T cell receptor beta chains below, sequenced in a study of blood T cells in healthy people across ages. Combining a sample-barcoded 5' primer with a J-beta primer mix, a second PCR ran for roughly 6 to 12 cycles. MiXCR, applied by TCRdb to the 5' RACE reads, yields one record per CDR3 protein. The table includes 900,000 to 950,000 distinct CDR3 sequences, 29% detected once. This same sample was also taken into another study, of T cells of mothers and their children.

Material for sequencing was blood. Receptors originate from a woman aged 40 to 50 in good health.

The chain links TRBV29-1 to TRBJ1-1, with a tentative D call TRBD1 (5 bases). The germline V and J ends were trimmed by 0 bases and 0 bases, with 11 bases remaining between them. This CDR3 spans 15 amino acids. Germline CDR1 is SQVTM and CDR2 is ANQGSEA. In DNA form, the CDR3 reads TGCAGCGTTGAAGATCGTTCAGGGATGAACACTGAAGCTTTCTTT. This gives the protein CSVEDRSGMNTEAFF. The complete variable domain, with remaining parts taken from reference TRBV29-1 and TRBJ1-1, reads SAVISQKPSRDICQRGTSLTIQCQVDSQVTMMFWYRQQPGQSLTLIATANQGSEATYESGFVIDKFPISRPNLTFSTLTVSNMSPEDSSIYLCSVEDRSGMNTEAFFGQGTRLTVV.

As to this clonotype: The junction and the germline gene differ at one end; a read error may be behind it. The chain carries TRBV7-2 and TRBJ1-4, with no clear D. The CDR3 extends over 17 amino acids. CDR1 SGHTA and CDR2 FQGNSA come from the germline V gene. CDR3 sequence reads: CACSLGSQLDYGGKLFF. CDR3 coding DNA: TGTGCCTGCAGCTTAGGGTCCCAGTTGGATTATGGTGGAAAACTGTTTTTT. Combining the CDR3 with reference TRBV7-2 and TRBJ1-4 gives the whole variable domain GAGVSQSPSNKVTEKGKDVELRCDPISGHTALYWYRQSLGQGLEFLIYFQGNSAPDKSGLPSDRFSAERTGGSVSTLTIQRTQQEDSAVYLCACSLGSQLDYGGKLFFGSGTQLSVL.

This clonotype has only a few counts. An end of the junction differs from the germline gene, which may be a read error. The V gene is TRBV7-3, the J gene TRBJ2-6; D gene ambiguous. Germline CDR1 is SGHTA and CDR2 is FQGTGA. The CDR3 consists of 14 residues. The CDR3: CAGSLSPGANVLTF. The CDR3 DNA reads as TGTGCCGGCAGCTTATCCCCTGGGGCCAACGTCCTGACTTTC.

This clonotype appeared once. This sequence joins TRBV19 and TRBJ2-2; weak D call: TRBD2 (5 bases). Germline CDR1 reads LNHDA; CDR2 reads SQIVND (reference sequence). This CDR3 region has 13 residues. V was cut by 11 bases and J by 2 bases, with 12 bases left in between. Written as DNA, the CDR3 is TGTGCCGCACGACTAACCAACACCGGGGAGCTGTTTTTT. Its translation is CAARLTNTGELFF.

This clonotype was seen repeatedly, ten times or more. The rearrangement joins TRBV20-1 to TRBJ1-1; D not certain. V gave up 0 bases and J gave up 3 bases, with 14 bases separating them. This CDR3 has 15 residues. Germline loops: CDR1 DFQATT, CDR2 SNEGSKA (reference sequence). The DNA for the CDR3 is TGCAGTGCTAGAGATGGGCCGGCTTTGGACACTGAAGCTTTCTTT. Amino acid sequence: CSARDGPALDTEAFF.

The chain carries TRBV4-1 and TRBJ2-2, with D tentatively TRBD2 (6 bases). The CDR3 sequence is 13 residues long. Trimming removed 4 bases from V and 7 bases from J, with 10 bases in between. Germline V CDR1 and CDR2: MGHRA, YSYEKL. CDR3 coding DNA: TGCGCCAGCAGCCCCAAGCGGGTCGGGGAGCTGTTTTTT. Amino acids: CASSPKRVGELFF.